The 27 T cell receptor beta chains below all came from one sample that was sequenced in a study of technical replicates of blood from a few donors. Measured with immunoSEQ multiplex PCR; TCRdb has only the in-frame clones, and not every one. Among tens of thousands of clones listed, over 75% were seen once. Sequencing input: T cells isolated from PBMCs. These receptors came from a human donor in good health.

The rearrangement uses TRBV6-1 and TRBJ1-4; no definite D call. V gave up 4 bases and J gave up 0 bases, with 12 bases separating them. CDR3 length: 16 residues. Germline V gene lookup returns CDR1 MNHNS and CDR2 SASEGT. CDR3 residues: CASSGGYSATNEKLFF. For the CDR3, the DNA is TGTGCCAGCAGTGGTGGGTACAGTGCAACTAATGAAAAACTGTTTTTT.

CDR3 nucleotide sequence: TGTGCCAGCAGCAGAGCGGGAGAATTGAGAGAGCAGTACTTC. Residues: CASSRAGELREQYF. V is TRBV5-4 and J is TRBJ2-7; the match to TRBD2 covers 8 bases. V trimming: 4 bases; J trimming: 7 bases; junction bases outside the gene matches: 10. CDR1 and CDR2 from the germline V gene are SGHNT and YYREEE (reference sequence). The CDR3 covers 14 residues.

The CDR3 loop reads CASSIQGAGEQYF. CDR3 DNA: TGTGCCAGCAGCATCCAGGGGGCTGGGGAGCAGTACTTC. The J gene is TRBJ2-7, the V gene TRBV7-9; 8 nucleotides agree with TRBD1. V was clipped by 5 bases and J by 7 bases; unmatched bases: 7. Germline CDR1 SEHNR, CDR2 FQNEAQ (reference sequence). The CDR3 contains 13 residues.

The chain recombines TRBV5-8 with TRBJ1-1; D remains unclear. This CDR3 is 14 amino acids long. V was shortened by 0 bases and J by 1 base, with 7 bases between the two germline ends. In germline, CDR1 is SGHTS, CDR2 YDEGEE. The CDR3 is CASSLAAGNTEAFF. CDR3 coding DNA: TGTGCCAGCAGCTTGGCCGCAGGGAACACTGAAGCTTTCTTT.

J is TRBJ1-5 and V is TRBV28; the D is unclear. The V gene lost 7 bases and the J gene lost 9 bases, with 25 bases spanning the gap. This CDR3 has 16 amino acids. Germline V gene lookup returns CDR1 MDHEN and CDR2 SYDVKM. In DNA, the CDR3 is TGTGCCAGCATCACCAGGCGAGGGATCGCCGCTAGGCCCCAGCATTTT. This gives the protein CASITRRGIAARPQHF.

V gene TRBV6-5 combines with J gene TRBJ1-4; D is unresolved. The CDR3 covers 13 residues. Germline V gene sequence: CDR1 MNHEY, CDR2 SVGAGI. Trimming stripped 11 bases from V and 3 bases from J, with 13 bases between. The CDR3 region is CAGFTTPNEKLFF. The CDR3 bases are TGTGCCGGTTTTACGACACCTAATGAAAAACTGTTTTTT.

This chain joins TRBV18 and TRBJ1-1, with D tentatively TRBD1 (6 bases). The germline gives CDR1 KGHSH, CDR2 LQKENI. Trimming shortened V by 2 bases and J by 8 bases, and 12 bases separated the two germline ends. This CDR3 contains 13 residues. The CDR3 sequence: CASSPANTGEAFF. The CDR3 DNA reads as TGTGCCAGCTCACCAGCTAACACAGGGGAAGCTTTCTTT. The full variable domain, its missing parts supplied by reference TRBV18 and TRBJ1-1, is NAGVMQNPRHLVRRRGQEARLRCSPMKGHSHVYWYRQLPEEGLKFMVYLQKENIIDESGMPKERFSAEFPKEGPSILRIQQVVRGDSAAYFCASSPANTGEAFFGQGTRLTVV.

This chain links TRBV11-3 with TRBJ1-1; D is unclear. V dropped 0 bases and J dropped 4 bases, with 6 bases sitting between them. Germline CDR1 SGHNT, CDR2 YENEEA. The CDR3 has 13 amino acids. The CDR3 reads CASSLERSTEAFF. The CDR3 DNA reads as TGTGCCAGCAGCTTAGAAAGGAGCACTGAAGCTTTCTTT.

In this sample, this clone turned up once. This sequence joins TRBV10-3 and TRBJ2-5; a weak D match, TRBD2 (5 bases). This CDR3 is built from 13 residues. Between the trimmed V and J ends, which lost 5 bases and 1 base, there was a span of 8 bases. Germline values: CDR1 ENHRY, CDR2 SYGVKD. The CDR3 DNA sequence: TGTGCCATCAGTTCGGACTTCCAAGAGACCCAGTACTTC. This sequence encodes CAISSDFQETQYF.

The chain links TRBV5-1 to TRBJ2-7, with D possibly TRBD2 on 5 matching bases. This CDR3 spans 12 amino acids. Trimming cost V 2 bases and J 3 bases, with 6 bases left between them. Germline V gene lookup returns CDR1 SGHRS and CDR2 YFSETQ. CDR3 protein: CASSFTSYEQYF. The CDR3 DNA is TGCGCCAGCAGCTTTACTAGCTACGAGCAGTACTTC.

The chain links TRBV11-2 to TRBJ1-2; 7 bases are a match to TRBD1. V dropped 5 bases and J dropped 4; count of bases not matched to a gene: 4. Looked up from germline, CDR1 is SGHAT and CDR2 is FQNNGV. The length of the CDR3 is 13 residues. CDR3 loop: CASSRAGGYGYTF. The CDR3 DNA follows: TGTGCCAGCAGCCGCGCAGGGGGCTATGGCTACACCTTC.

V and J are TRBV6-6 and TRBJ1-1; no clear D. Germline V gene lookup returns CDR1 MNHNY and CDR2 SVGAGI (reference sequence). With 7 bases removed from V and 4 bases from J, the gap between germline ends came to 19 bases. CDR3 size: 15 residues. CDR3 protein: CASNPNLGLSTEAFF. In DNA form, the CDR3 reads TGTGCCAGCAACCCGAACCTTGGGCTATCCACTGAAGCTTTCTTT.

The rearrangement uses TRBV7-2 and TRBJ2-7; TRBD2 matches 15 bases. The junction had 16 bases not matched to a gene; V was cut back by 5 bases and J by 5 bases. Germline V gene data show CDR1 as SGHTA and CDR2 as FQGNSA. CDR3 length equals 19 residues. The CDR3, as DNA: TGTGCCAGCAGCCAATCCTCGACCGGGACTAGCGGGAGGTATAACGAGCAGTACTTC. Encoded protein: CASSQSSTGTSGRYNEQYF.

The chain recombines TRBV5-6 with TRBJ2-7; the D is unclear. The CDR3 loop spans 14 amino acids. Germline CDR1 and CDR2: SGHDT and YYEEEE. Trimming pared 4 bases from V and 7 bases from J, leaving 18 bases between. CDR3 protein: CASSLLTSLREQYF. The CDR3 coding sequence is TGTGCCAGCAGCCTATTAACCAGCCTCAGGGAGCAGTACTTC.

The genes are TRBV5-1 and TRBJ2-1, with a weak D call TRBD2 (5 bases). Trimming shortened V by 4 bases and J by 10 bases, and 18 bases separated the two germline ends. Germline V gives CDR1 SGHRS, CDR2 YFSETQ. The CDR3 spans 14 residues. CDR3 sequence: CASSPLAVLGEQFF. CDR3 sequence (DNA): TGCGCCAGCAGCCCCCTAGCTGTTTTGGGGGAGCAGTTCTTC. The full variable domain, completed using reference TRBV5-1 and TRBJ2-1, is KAGVTQTPRYLIKTRGQQVTLSCSPISGHRSVSWYQQTPGQGLQFLFEYFSETQRNKGNFPGRFSGRQFSNSRSEMNVSTLELGDSALYLCASSPLAVLGEQFFGPGTRLTVL.

The chain has TRBV6-6 and TRBJ2-5; 7 bases agree with TRBD2. V trimming: 6 bases; J trimming: 3 bases; junction bases outside the gene matches: 13. This CDR3 is built from 16 residues. Germline CDR1 is MNHNY and CDR2 is SVGAGI (reference sequence). CDR3 protein: CASRPSGSPREETQYF. The CDR3 region has the DNA TGTGCCAGCAGGCCTAGCGGCTCCCCCCGGGAAGAGACCCAGTACTTC.

V gene TRBV5-4 combines with J gene TRBJ2-7, with 7 nucleotides matching TRBD2. Trimming cost V 3 bases and J 3 bases; bases outside gene matches: 6. CDR1 is SGHNT, CDR2 YYREEE, per germline (reference sequence). This CDR3 comprises 14 residues. The CDR3 nucleotides are TGTGCCAGCAGCTGGGGTGGGGAGGGCTACGAGCAGTACTTC. Encoded protein: CASSWGGEGYEQYF.

The rearrangement uses TRBV11-2 and TRBJ2-1; TRBD2 aligns across 13 bases. The CDR3 loop spans 16 amino acids. V trimming: 5 bases; J trimming: 2 bases; junction bases outside the gene matches: 3. Germline CDR1 reads SGHAT; CDR2 reads FQNNGV. In DNA, the CDR3 is TGTGCCAGCAGCGGGGGACTAGCGGGAACCTACAATGAGCAGTTCTTC. Protein: CASSGGLAGTYNEQFF.

The V gene is TRBV6-5, the J gene TRBJ2-1; tentative D call: TRBD2 (6 bases). The germline gives CDR1 MNHEY, CDR2 SVGAGI. The CDR3 runs to 15 residues. Trimming shortened V by 4 bases and J by 6 bases, and 16 bases separated the two germline ends. CDR3 amino acids: CASSSYAGSGNEQFF. The CDR3, as DNA: TGTGCCAGCAGTTCCTATGCGGGGTCGGGCAATGAGCAGTTCTTC.

The chain recombines TRBV6-1 with TRBJ2-7, with 12 bases aligning to TRBD2. The CDR3 is 15 residues long. The V and J ends lost 8 bases and 3 bases, in that order; junction bases with no gene match: 8. The germline V gene has CDR1 MNHNS and CDR2 SASEGT. In DNA form, the CDR3 reads TGTGCCAGCGATCCTCGACTAGCGGGAGTCTACGAGCAGTACTTC. Encoded protein: CASDPRLAGVYEQYF.

The V and J genes are TRBV9 and TRBJ2-3; D might be TRBD2 (5 bases). Germline assignment: CDR1 SGDLS and CDR2 YYNGEE. This CDR3 has 16 residues. V lost 2 bases, J lost 2 bases, and 15 bases lay in between. CDR3 nucleotides: TGTGCCAGCAGCGTCGAGGGTGCGGTGGACACAGATACGCAGTATTTT. This encodes CASSVEGAVDTDTQYF.

The rearrangement uses TRBV28 and TRBJ2-7; D call uncertain. Trimming stripped 3 bases from V and 0 bases from J, with 6 bases between. The germline V gene has CDR1 MDHEN and CDR2 SYDVKM. The CDR3 has 13 amino acids. The CDR3 protein is CASSLSLSYEQYF. CDR3 DNA sequence: TGTGCCAGCAGTTTGAGTCTCTCCTACGAGCAGTACTTC. The variable domain in full, completed from reference TRBV28 and TRBJ2-7, reads DVKVTQSSRYLVKRTGEKVFLECVQDMDHENMFWYRQDPGLGLRLIYFSYDVKMKEKGDIPEGYSVSREKKERFSLILESASTNQTSMYLCASSLSLSYEQYFGPGTRLTVT.

The CDR3 coding sequence is TGTGCCAGTGCGGGACAGGGCGGCACTGAAGCTTTCTTT. Protein sequence: CASAGQGGTEAFF. The chain employs TRBV19 and TRBJ1-1; TRBD1 agrees at 9 bases. There are 13 residues in the CDR3. In germline, CDR1 is LNHDA, CDR2 SQIVND (reference sequence). Trimming removed 8 bases from V and 4 bases from J; junction bases left unmatched: 5.

This chain links TRBV11-3 with TRBJ2-7; TRBD2 matches 10 bases. V trimming: 0 bases; J trimming: 3 bases; junction bases outside the gene matches: 11. Germline CDR1 and CDR2: SGHNT and YENEEA. CDR3 length equals 18 residues. The DNA for the CDR3 is TGTGCCAGCAGCTTAGACCGAGCGGGAGGGCCTGGAAGCTACGAGCAGTACTTC. This encodes CASSLDRAGGPGSYEQYF.

The chain joins TRBV4-3 to TRBJ1-4, with D possibly being TRBD1 (6 bases). The CDR3 runs 14 residues. Germline-derived CDR1 and CDR2 are LGHNA and YSLEER. The germline V and J ends were trimmed by 4 bases and 4 bases, with 10 bases remaining between them. The CDR3 sequence is CASSLDRLNEKLFF. CDR3 bases: TGCGCCAGCAGCCTAGACAGGCTTAATGAAAAACTGTTTTTT.

The chain carries TRBV19 and TRBJ2-7; 7 bases map to TRBD1. The CDR3 spans 15 residues. The V segment lost 7 bases and the J segment 2 bases; nucleotides outside the gene matches: 11. CDR1 is LNHDA and CDR2 is SQIVND in the germline V gene (reference sequence). Written as DNA, the CDR3 is TGTGCCAGTACGAGAGGGACAGCTTCTCCCTACGAGCAGTACTTC. Translating gives CASTRGTASPYEQYF.

The CDR3 bases are TGCGCCAGCAGACGGACTAGCGAGCTCAAGGAGCAGTACTTC. Its translation is CASRRTSELKEQYF. The chain links TRBV5-1 to TRBJ2-7; 9 nucleotides line up with TRBD2. The CDR3 is made up of 14 amino acids. Germline CDR1 is SGHRS and CDR2 is YFSETQ. V was clipped by 5 bases and J by 7 bases; unmatched bases: 10.